Listed below are T cell receptor beta chains from one sample, sequenced in a study of CD8 T cells in ankylosing spondylitis. TCRdb redid the calling of the 5' RACE reads with MiXCR, one entry per CDR3 protein. The table lists hundreds of thousands of distinct CDR3 sequences, roughly a sixth of them singletons. Sequenced material: blood, either unsorted or a sorted T cell fraction (not recorded which). The source of these receptors is a male donor with ankylosing spondylitis. The CDR3 runs from the conserved cysteine through the conserved F or W. The D gene is left open where the match is weak. Expanded clones are given a class, and other clones once, few, many or no size at all.

d_gene: -
abundance: -
j_gene: TRBJ1-1
v_gene: TRBV20-1
CDR3aa: CSAKGGATEAFF
CDR3nt: TGCAGCGCTAAGGGGGGCGCCACTGAAGCTTTCTTT

d_gene: TRBD2
abundance: -
j_gene: TRBJ2-2
v_gene: TRBV9
CDR3aa: CASSVGGGLDTGELFF
CDR3nt: TGTGCCAGCAGCGTAGGGGGGGGACTCGACACCGGGGAGCTGTTTTTT

d_gene: -
abundance: few
j_gene: TRBJ1-5
v_gene: TRBV12-3/TRBV12-4
CDR3aa: CASSWGQTQHF
CDR3nt: TGTGCCAGCAGTTGGGGCCAGACCCAGCATTTT

d_gene: -
abundance: few
j_gene: TRBJ1-1
v_gene: TRBV7-9
CDR3aa: CASSLEGNGGYPFF
CDR3nt: TGTGCCAGCAGCTTAGAGGGTAACGGGGGCTACCCGTTCTTT

d_gene: TRBD2
abundance: few
j_gene: TRBJ2-4
v_gene: TRBV24-1
CDR3aa: CATSDPGRDAKNIQYF
CDR3nt: TGTGCCACCAGTGATCCCGGGAGGGACGCCAAAAACATTCAGTACTTC

d_gene: TRBD1
abundance: few
j_gene: TRBJ2-4
v_gene: TRBV2
CDR3aa: CASRATGIVMDIQYF
CDR3nt: TGTGCCAGCAGGGCGACAGGGATAGTTATGGACATTCAGTACTTC

d_gene: -
abundance: -
j_gene: TRBJ1-1
v_gene: TRBV12-5
CDR3aa: CASGLGQMNTEAFF
CDR3nt: TGTGCTAGTGGTTTGGGGCAGATGAACACTGAAGCTTTCTTT

d_gene: TRBD2
abundance: many
j_gene: TRBJ2-5
v_gene: TRBV7-2
CDR3aa: CASSFTVGGRGKETQYF
CDR3nt: TGTGCCAGCAGCTTCACCGTAGGCGGGAGGGGGAAAGAGACCCAGTACTTC

d_gene: -
abundance: few
j_gene: TRBJ1-2
v_gene: TRBV6-2/TRBV6-3
CDR3aa: CASSWTGNGYTF
CDR3nt: TGTGCCAGCAGTTGGACGGGAAATGGCTACACCTTC

d_gene: -
abundance: -
j_gene: TRBJ1-1
v_gene: TRBV20-1
CDR3aa: CSARDYLGPKNTEAFF
CDR3nt: TGCAGTGCTAGAGATTACCTAGGGCCCAAGAACACTGAAGCTTTCTTT

d_gene: -
abundance: few
j_gene: TRBJ1-5
v_gene: TRBV6-1
CDR3aa: CASSVQYYSNQPQHF
CDR3nt: TGTGCCAGCAGTGTACAGTACTATAGCAATCAGCCCCAGCATTTT

d_gene: -
abundance: few
j_gene: TRBJ2-5
v_gene: TRBV24-1
CDR3aa: CATSDPGDPTQYF
CDR3nt: TGTGCCACCAGTGACCCCGGGGACCCTACCCAGTACTTC

d_gene: TRBD1
abundance: few
j_gene: TRBJ1-1
v_gene: TRBV29-1
CDR3aa: CSVRTGGERGAFF
CDR3nt: TGCAGCGTCCGGACAGGGGGCGAAAGGGGAGCTTTCTTT

d_gene: -
abundance: -
j_gene: TRBJ2-3
v_gene: TRBV5-1
CDR3aa: CASSLVWGVSTDTQYF
CDR3nt: TGCGCCAGCAGCTTGGTATGGGGGGTAAGCACAGATACGCAGTATTTT

d_gene: -
abundance: many
j_gene: TRBJ2-5
v_gene: TRBV10-3
CDR3aa: CAISEGAETQYF
CDR3nt: TGTGCCATCAGTGAGGGGGCTGAGACCCAGTACTTC

d_gene: TRBD2
abundance: many
j_gene: TRBJ2-1
v_gene: TRBV9
CDR3aa: CASSVTLAGAIGNEQFF
CDR3nt: TGTGCCAGCAGCGTAACTCTAGCGGGAGCAATTGGGAATGAGCAGTTCTTC

d_gene: TRBD1
abundance: few
j_gene: TRBJ1-5
v_gene: TRBV20-1
CDR3aa: CSARDRRTGNSNQPQHF
CDR3nt: TGCAGTGCTAGAGATCGTAGGACAGGGAATAGCAATCAGCCCCAGCATTTT

d_gene: -
abundance: -
j_gene: TRBJ1-5
v_gene: TRBV12-3/TRBV12-4
CDR3aa: CASSLGGGPQHF
CDR3nt: TGTGCCAGCAGTTTAGGAGGCGGGCCCCAGCATTTT

d_gene: -
abundance: -
j_gene: TRBJ2-1
v_gene: TRBV5-8
CDR3aa: CASSLVDTRQFF
CDR3nt: TGTGCCAGCAGCTTGGTGGATACCCGGCAGTTCTTC

d_gene: -
abundance: few
j_gene: TRBJ2-3
v_gene: TRBV6-1
CDR3aa: CASSRSFDTTSTDTQYF
CDR3nt: TGTGCCAGCAGCCGCTCCTTTGACACCACTAGCACAGATACGCAGTATTTT

d_gene: -
abundance: few
j_gene: TRBJ1-5
v_gene: TRBV4-2
CDR3aa: CASSLDMGSNQPQHF
CDR3nt: TGTGCCAGCAGCCTCGACATGGGGAGCAATCAGCCCCAGCATTTT

d_gene: TRBD1
abundance: -
j_gene: TRBJ2-6
v_gene: TRBV6-2/TRBV6-3
CDR3aa: CASSWSGGSGANVLTF
CDR3nt: TGTGCCAGCAGTTGGTCAGGGGGCTCTGGGGCCAACGTCCTGACTTTC

d_gene: -
abundance: few
j_gene: TRBJ1-3
v_gene: TRBV7-8
CDR3aa: CASSLRNRDGGNTIYF
CDR3nt: TGTGCCAGCAGCTTACGTAACAGGGATGGTGGAAACACCATATATTTT

d_gene: -
abundance: -
j_gene: TRBJ1-2
v_gene: TRBV11-2
CDR3aa: CASSLVAPGQGRGDYGYTF
CDR3nt: TGTGCCAGCAGCTTAGTTGCTCCGGGCCAGGGGAGGGGGGACTATGGCTACACCTTC

d_gene: -
abundance: few
j_gene: TRBJ2-7
v_gene: TRBV20-1
CDR3aa: CSARASDRRAYEQYF
CDR3nt: TGCAGTGCTAGAGCCTCTGACAGGCGAGCCTACGAGCAGTACTTC

d_gene: -
abundance: few
j_gene: TRBJ1-1
v_gene: TRBV20-1
CDR3aa: CSAQSGIGGTEAFF
CDR3nt: TGCAGTGCCCAAAGTGGGATAGGGGGCACTGAAGCTTTCTTT

d_gene: -
abundance: -
j_gene: TRBJ1-6
v_gene: TRBV5-1
CDR3aa: CASRPSTGSPSNSPLHF
CDR3nt: TGCGCCAGCAGACCCTCTACAGGTTCACCCAGTAATTCACCCCTCCACTTT

d_gene: -
abundance: -
j_gene: TRBJ1-1
v_gene: TRBV20-1
CDR3aa: CSARDWVWNTEAFF
CDR3nt: TGCAGTGCTAGAGACTGGGTCTGGAACACTGAAGCTTTCTTT